One sample yielded the 14 T cell receptor beta chains listed below, sequenced in a study of T cells in Graves' hyperthyroidism and ophthalmopathy. Regions amplified from RNA transcripts were the TCR beta CDR3 regions. Using the HTBI primer set, a first-round RT-PCR was run on the TCR CDR3. Via MiXCR, TCRdb re-called the multiplex PCR reads, giving one row per CDR3 protein. The repertoire holds almost 500,000 distinct CDR3 sequences, with 22% as singletons. Input material: blood. The receptor source for this set is a woman aged 70-85 years with Graves' ophthalmopathy.

The chain combines TRBV6-2 or TRBV6-3 with TRBJ1-6; D remains unclear. With 5 bases removed from V and 10 bases from J, the gap between germline ends came to 12 bases. Germline V gives CDR1 MNHEY, CDR2 SVGEGT. The CDR3 consists of 13 residues. This CDR3 is CASSRVQSSPLHF. The CDR3 coding sequence is TGTGCCAGCAGTCGCGTACAAAGCTCACCCCTCCACTTT.

This sequence joins TRBV11-2 and TRBJ1-1, with 8 bases identical to TRBD1. Germline V lookup: CDR1 SGHAT, CDR2 FQNNGV. CDR3 length: 16 amino acids. Trimming cost V 5 bases and J 0 bases; bases outside gene matches: 8. The CDR3 loop is CASSLRGRPMNTEAFF. Here the CDR3 DNA reads TGTGCCAGCAGCCTCAGGGGGCGTCCTATGAACACTGAAGCTTTCTTT.

The rearrangement joins TRBV5-4 to TRBJ2-3, with 8 positions matching TRBD2. Germline V lookup: CDR1 SGHNT, CDR2 YYREEE (reference sequence). V lost 3 bases and J lost 4; bases outside the gene matches: 7. The CDR3 runs 15 residues. CDR3: CASSYGGLASDTQYF. The CDR3 DNA reads TGTGCCAGCAGCTATGGAGGACTAGCCTCAGATACGCAGTATTTT. Drawing the rest from reference TRBV5-4 and TRBJ2-3, the complete variable domain is ETGVTQSPTHLIKTRGQQVTLRCSSQSGHNTVSWYQQALGQGPQFIFQYYREEENGRGNFPPRFSGLQFPNYSSELNVNALELDDSALYLCASSYGGLASDTQYFGPGTRLTVL.

There are a few counts of this clonotype. The CDR3 here is CASSTTGGHQPQHF. CDR3 nucleotides: TGTGCCAGCAGTACGACAGGGGGCCATCAGCCCCAGCATTTT. This sequence joins TRBV28 and TRBJ1-5, with TRBD1 identical over 10 bases. This CDR3 has 14 amino acids. The J segment lost 5 bases and the V segment lost 5 bases, leaving 3 bases of the junction unmatched. CDR1 and CDR2 from the germline V gene are MDHEN and SYDVKM.

This clonotype was counted between two and nine times. The rearrangement joins TRBV20-1 to TRBJ2-3; possible D gene TRBD2, 5 bases. Germline-derived CDR1 and CDR2 are DFQATT and SNEGSKA (reference sequence). CDR3 length equals 14 residues. The V end was cut by 0 bases, the J end by 3 bases, with 10 bases between. CDR3 amino acids: CSARDPRGTDTQYF. The CDR3 nucleotides read TGCAGTGCTAGAGATCCACGCGGGACAGATACGCAGTATTTT.

This chain links TRBV7-8 with TRBJ2-6; D not certain. Between the trimmed V and J ends, which lost 5 bases and 2 bases, there was a span of 13 bases. This CDR3 has 16 residues. Germline V CDR1 and CDR2: SGHVS, FQNEAQ. The CDR3 reads CASSLPRRAGANVLTF. The CDR3 nucleotides are TGTGCCAGCAGCCTACCCCGTCGGGCTGGGGCCAACGTCCTGACTTTC.

In this sample, this clonotype turned up many times. The genes are TRBV7-2 and TRBJ2-7, with TRBD1 matching over 8 bases. CDR1 and CDR2 from the germline V gene are SGHTA and FQGNSA. J was trimmed by 5 bases and V by 1 base; bases with no gene match: 7. The CDR3 has 15 residues. The CDR3 protein is CASSLVGTGVNEQYF. The CDR3 nucleotides are TGTGCCAGCAGCTTAGTGGGGACAGGTGTAAACGAGCAGTACTTC.

The chain links TRBV5-1 to TRBJ2-7, with 9 positions matching TRBD2. The trim removed 2 bases at V and 0 bases at J, leaving 3 bases unmatched. The CDR3 totals 15 residues. CDR1 and CDR2 (germline): SGHRS, YFSETQ. The DNA of the CDR3 is TGCGCCAGCAGCTTAAAAGCGGGGGGCTCCTACGAGCAGTACTTC. As protein: CASSLKAGGSYEQYF.

This clonotype was observed many times. V usage is TRBV12-3 or TRBV12-4 and J usage is TRBJ2-5, with 10 bases fitting TRBD2. CDR3 size: 15 residues. V was clipped by 6 bases and J by 0 bases; unmatched bases: 4. CDR3 nucleotide sequence: TGTGCCAGCAGCTTCGGACTAGCGGACCAAGAGACCCAGTACTTC. Protein product: CASSFGLADQETQYF.

Only a few counts were recorded for this clonotype. This sequence joins TRBV6-1 and TRBJ1-1, with D possibly being TRBD1 (5 bases). Germline V CDR1 and CDR2: MNHNS, SASEGT. The CDR3 runs to 15 residues. Trimming left V 4 bases short and J 1 base short, with 13 bases between. Here the CDR3 DNA reads TGTGCCAGCAGTGGGGGGTGGGGGGGGAACACTGAAGCTTTCTTT. Its protein is CASSGGWGGNTEAFF.

CDR3 nucleotide sequence: TGTGCCAGTAGTATAGGGGCAGATCAAGAGACCCAGTACTTC. It specifies CASSIGADQETQYF. V gene TRBV19 combines with J gene TRBJ2-5; D uncertain. Germline CDR1 is LNHDA and CDR2 is SQIVND (reference sequence). The CDR3 consists of 14 residues. V was cut by 1 base and J by 2 bases, with 8 bases left in between.

The chain carries TRBV20-1 and TRBJ2-5; perhaps TRBD1 as D (7 bases). Trimming took off 3 bases at V and 2 bases at J, with 13 bases between the two ends. The CDR3 loop spans 14 amino acids. Germline V gene data show CDR1 as DFQATT and CDR2 as SNEGSKA (reference sequence). This chain's CDR3 is CSASLAGGQETQYF. CDR3 sequence (DNA): TGCAGTGCTAGTTTGGCAGGGGGGCAAGAGACCCAGTACTTC.

This clonotype came up once. This chain joins TRBV13 and TRBJ2-5; 9 bases agree with TRBD2. There are 16 residues in the CDR3. Losses at the gene ends were 3 bases for V and 2 bases for J; bases not matched to a gene: 7. In germline, CDR1 is PRHDT, CDR2 FYEKMQ (reference sequence). CDR3 DNA: TGTGCCAGCAGCTTTCTTCTAGCGGGGCCACAAGAGACCCAGTACTTC. Its translation is CASSFLLAGPQETQYF.

This clonotype was counted ten times or more. V and J are TRBV27 and TRBJ2-3, with unresolved D. Germline CDR1 is MNHEY and CDR2 is SMNVEV (reference sequence). Trimming cost V 4 bases and J 2 bases, with 4 bases left between them. CDR3 length: 12 amino acids. CDR3 nucleotide sequence: TGTGCCAGCAGTTCGCACACAGATACGCAGTATTTT. Protein: CASSSHTDTQYF.